This TCR beta chain was obtained from a study of OX40 agonist ivuxolimab in advanced cancers. On the study more broadly: The study gave patients intravenous ivuxolimab at 0.01 to 10 mg/kg every 2 weeks. Aged roughly 23 to 85 with a mean of roughly 63 years, they were roughly 83% male. Those treated in dose escalation had hepatocellular carcinoma, melanoma, renal cell cancer or head and neck cancer.

Concerning this clone itself: Its antigen remains unidentified.

The V end was cut by 3 bases, the J end by 10 bases, with 11 bases between. The CDR3 sequence is 12 residues long. CDR1 is MDHEN, CDR2 SYDVKM, per germline. Profiling relied on immunoSEQ multiplex PCR, and the TCRdb table lists in-frame clones only, not all of them. The sample lists around 140,000 clones; 85% to 95% were seen once. Study outcomes and limitations: Expanded peripheral T cells had an undetermined antigen specificity.

The material was CD4+ or CD8+ T cells sorted from blood, obtained in a trial of the OX40 agonist ivuxolimab. The rearrangement links TRBV28 to TRBJ2-3; D is possibly TRBD1 (6 bases). The clonotype originates from an adult with an advanced solid tumor such as melanoma, head and neck, liver or kidney cancer. This chain's CDR3 is CASSLRTDPQYF. CDR3 DNA: TGTGCCAGCAGTTTGCGGACAGACCCGCAGTATTTT.